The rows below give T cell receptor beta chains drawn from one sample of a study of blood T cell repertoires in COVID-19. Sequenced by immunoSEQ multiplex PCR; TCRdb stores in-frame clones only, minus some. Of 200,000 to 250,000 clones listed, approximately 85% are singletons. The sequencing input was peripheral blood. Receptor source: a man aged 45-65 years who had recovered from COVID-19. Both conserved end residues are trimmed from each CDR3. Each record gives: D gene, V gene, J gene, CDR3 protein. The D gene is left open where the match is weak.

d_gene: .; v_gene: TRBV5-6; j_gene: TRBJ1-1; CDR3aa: ASSPYSKDNPEAF
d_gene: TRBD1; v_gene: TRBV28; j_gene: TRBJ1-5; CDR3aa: ASRGQGKGQPQH
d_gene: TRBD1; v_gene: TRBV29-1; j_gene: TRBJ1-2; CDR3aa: SVWDSLNYGYT
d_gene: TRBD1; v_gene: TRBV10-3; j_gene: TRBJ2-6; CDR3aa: AISGDRGVAGANVLT
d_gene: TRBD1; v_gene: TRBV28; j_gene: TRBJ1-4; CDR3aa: ASSETGVVGEKLF
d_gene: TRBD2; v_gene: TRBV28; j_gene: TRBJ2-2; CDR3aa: ASRPARTSGSSTGELF
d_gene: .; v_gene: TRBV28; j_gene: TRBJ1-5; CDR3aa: ASSWASGGRGQPQH
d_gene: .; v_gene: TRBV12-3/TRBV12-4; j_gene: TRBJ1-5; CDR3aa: ASSTGGNQPQH
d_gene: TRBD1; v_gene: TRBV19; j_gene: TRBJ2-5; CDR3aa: ASSRDRVTQETQY
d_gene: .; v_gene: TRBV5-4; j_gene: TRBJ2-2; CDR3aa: ASSFGSGTGELF
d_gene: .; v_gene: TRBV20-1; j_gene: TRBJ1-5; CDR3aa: SASAGGKPQH
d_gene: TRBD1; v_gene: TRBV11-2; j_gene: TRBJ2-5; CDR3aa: ASSRDRAARETQY
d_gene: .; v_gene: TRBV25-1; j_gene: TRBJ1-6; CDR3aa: ASRETSSYNSPLH
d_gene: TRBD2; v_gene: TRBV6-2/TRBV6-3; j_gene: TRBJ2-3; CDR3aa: ASSYSGLAADTQY
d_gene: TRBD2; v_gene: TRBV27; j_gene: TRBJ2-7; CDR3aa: ASSSAGGLATYEQY
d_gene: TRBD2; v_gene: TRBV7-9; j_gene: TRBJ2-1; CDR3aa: ASTLAGVSYNEQF
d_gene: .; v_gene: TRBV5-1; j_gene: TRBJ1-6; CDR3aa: ASSPGRAGNSPLH
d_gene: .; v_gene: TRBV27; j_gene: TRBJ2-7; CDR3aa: ASSLGTPTYEQY
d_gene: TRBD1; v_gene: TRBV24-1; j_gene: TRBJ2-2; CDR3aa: APSEVPGQQTGELF
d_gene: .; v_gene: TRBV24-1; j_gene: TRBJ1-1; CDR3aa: ATSDPRSVPGEAF
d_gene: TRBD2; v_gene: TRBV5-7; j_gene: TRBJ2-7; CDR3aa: ASSGAAGGFYEQY
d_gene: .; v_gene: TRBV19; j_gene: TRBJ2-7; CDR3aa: ASSIDRRREQY
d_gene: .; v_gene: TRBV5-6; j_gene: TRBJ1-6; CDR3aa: ASSLPSENSPLH
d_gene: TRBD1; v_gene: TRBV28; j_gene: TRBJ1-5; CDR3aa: ASTTLATGNQPQH
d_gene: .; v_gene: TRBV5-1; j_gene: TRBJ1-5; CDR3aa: ASSLDPDRDQPQH
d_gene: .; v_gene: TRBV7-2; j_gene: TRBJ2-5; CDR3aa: ASSLIRGQETQY
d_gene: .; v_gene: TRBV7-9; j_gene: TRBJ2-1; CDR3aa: ASSLAGEVGNEQF
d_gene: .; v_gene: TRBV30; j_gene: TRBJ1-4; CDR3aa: AWSRIGEKLF
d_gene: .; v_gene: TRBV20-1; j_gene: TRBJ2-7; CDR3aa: SAPEAYEQY
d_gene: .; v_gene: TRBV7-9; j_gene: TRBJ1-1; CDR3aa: ASSRRGIGEAF
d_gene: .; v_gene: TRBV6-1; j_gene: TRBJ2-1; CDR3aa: ASSEVKLRTAQF
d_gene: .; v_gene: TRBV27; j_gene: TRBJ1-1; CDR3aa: ASNTLGSGNTEAF
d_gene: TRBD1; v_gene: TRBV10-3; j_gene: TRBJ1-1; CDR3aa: AISDRDREGTEAF
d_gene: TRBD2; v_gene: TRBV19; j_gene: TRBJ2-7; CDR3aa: ASRNRGTSGTYEQY
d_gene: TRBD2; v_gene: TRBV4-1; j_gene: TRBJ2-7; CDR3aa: ASSPGLAGGHPVYEQY
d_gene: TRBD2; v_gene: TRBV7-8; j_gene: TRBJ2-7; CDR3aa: ASSFPRARLAGVSYEQY
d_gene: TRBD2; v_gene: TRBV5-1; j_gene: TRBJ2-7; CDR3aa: ASSAGTSGSSGQY